This T cell receptor (beta chain) was identified during a study (dated by TCRdb to 2013 to 2014). Trimming takes 0 bases off V and 4 bases off J; junction bases not matched to a gene: 6. CDR1 is given as LGHNA and CDR2 as YSLEER, both from the germline V gene. Measured from the cysteine to the phenylalanine, the CDR3 is 15 residues long. Only the CDR3 part of the read is kept: 45 bases, read in frame from the first base. Sequencing used an Illumina Genome Analyzer IIx. TCRdb reprocessed the public reads (quality trimming at Q25 with fastp, clone calling with MiXCR) and kept in-frame beta chains. Each entry merges the rows of one CDR3 protein and shows their most common DNA and genes. The sample yields 12,000 to 15,000 distinct CDR3 sequences; approximately 34% were counted once. About 16% of the sample is taken by the ten largest. By share, this clonotype ranks as medium-sized (0.01 to 0.1%). The antigen this receptor binds is unknown. It has no much larger one-base neighbor in the sample; base qualities were not kept.

Here the chain combines TRBV4-3 and TRBJ2-7; 7 bases in between match TRBD1. This TCR came from a human donor. Material for sequencing was blood. The nucleotide sequence is given as TGCGCCAGCAGCCAAGATACGGGCAGGGGGTACGAGCAGTACTTC. Translation gives CASSQDTGRGYEQYF.